These T cell receptor beta chains were read from a single sample in a study of cytotoxic CD8 clonotypes in ibrutinib-treated CLL. The method was immunoSEQ multiplex PCR; TCRdb's version includes in-frame clones alone and lacks a portion of them. Of about 140,000 clones listed, around 77% are singletons. Here the sequenced sample was PBMCs, taken after 12 months of ibrutinib treatment. The receptor source for this set is a human donor with chronic lymphocytic leukemia. CDR3s include the opening cysteine and the closing phenylalanine or tryptophan. A D gene is named only where the DNA matches it firmly. Clone size is shown for a subset of rows, as once, few, many or a class of expanded clone.

TRBV28	few	-	TRBJ1-2	CASSLWDGPTF	TGTGCCAGCAGTTTGTGGGACGGACCAACCTTC
TRBV4-1	few	-	TRBJ1-3	CASSRSTRSGNTIYF	TGCGCCAGCAGCCGATCGACCCGCTCTGGAAACACCATATATTTT
TRBV2	-	-	TRBJ1-2	CARGEEGTKYGYTF	TGTGCCAGGGGAGAAGAGGGGACAAAGTATGGCTACACCTTC
TRBV9	once	-	TRBJ2-1	CASSPGKPNNEQFF	TGTGCCAGCAGCCCTGGGAAGCCTAACAATGAGCAGTTCTTC
TRBV9	once	-	TRBJ2-3	CASSTRGGTDTQYF	TGTGCCAGCAGCACCAGGGGAGGCACAGATACGCAGTATTTT
TRBV19	-	-	TRBJ2-3	CASKGGDTQYF	TGTGCCAGTAAGGGCGGGGATACGCAGTATTTT
TRBV5-1	many	-	TRBJ1-3	CASSDSPSGNTIYF	TGCGCCAGCAGTGACAGTCCCTCTGGAAACACCATATATTTT
TRBV4-1	-	TRBD1	TRBJ1-1	CASSSSRDRPPNTEAFF	TGCGCCAGCAGCTCTTCCAGGGACAGGCCCCCGAACACTGAAGCTTTCTTT
TRBV27	once	-	TRBJ1-5	CASSDRHRAQHF	TGTGCCAGCAGTGACAGACATCGGGCCCAGCATTTT
TRBV30	-	-	TRBJ2-3	CAWDTQVFPDTQYF	TGTGCCTGGGACACACAGGTCTTCCCAGATACGCAGTATTTT
TRBV7-2	-	-	TRBJ1-5	CASSLALQGQPQHF	TGTGCCAGCAGCTTAGCGCTACAGGGCCAGCCCCAGCATTTT
TRBV4-1	-	TRBD1	TRBJ2-7	CASAPRDSYEQYF	TGCGCCAGCGCTCCGAGGGACAGCTACGAGCAGTACTTC
TRBV29-1	-	-	TRBJ2-2	CSVVLTGRGSSGELFF	TGCAGCGTTGTTTTAACAGGGCGAGGGTCTTCCGGGGAGCTGTTTTTT
TRBV7-2	-	-	TRBJ2-7	CASSLGSVPYEQYF	TGTGCCAGCAGCTTAGGAAGCGTACCCTACGAGCAGTACTTC
TRBV7-9	few	-	TRBJ1-1	CASSLAQPIF	TGTGCCAGCAGCTTAGCCCAACCTATCTTT
TRBV6-5	-	TRBD1	TRBJ1-5	CASSYDRDGNQPQHF	TGTGCCAGCAGTTACGACAGGGACGGCAATCAGCCCCAGCATTTT
TRBV5-1	few	-	TRBJ2-3	CASSLLTGADTQYF	TGCGCCAGCAGCTTGCTGACGGGAGCAGATACGCAGTATTTT
TRBV30	-	-	TRBJ1-5	CAWAVGVDQPQHF	TGTGCCTGGGCTGTCGGAGTCGATCAGCCCCAGCATTTT
TRBV7-8	-	-	TRBJ2-7	CASSLDRIYEQYF	TGTGCCAGCAGCTTAGACAGAATCTACGAGCAGTACTTC
TRBV10-3	-	-	TRBJ1-3	CAISERGNTIYF	TGTGCCATCAGTGAGCGGGGGAACACCATATATTTT
TRBV19	-	-	TRBJ2-2	CASSPRLGTGELFF	TGTGCCAGTAGCCCACGCTTAGGGACCGGGGAGCTGTTTTTT
TRBV9	few	-	TRBJ1-1	CASSVGQTTEAFF	TGTGCCAGCAGCGTAGGACAGACCACTGAAGCTTTCTTT
TRBV5-1	-	-	TRBJ2-7	CASSLEVASFYEQYF	TGCGCCAGCAGCTTGGAAGTTGCTAGCTTCTACGAGCAGTACTTC
TRBV6-6	-	-	TRBJ1-1	CASSYPYRGMNTEAFF	TGTGCCAGCAGTTACCCGTACAGAGGAATGAACACTGAAGCTTTCTTT
TRBV19	few	-	TRBJ1-3	CASSIKDRDKGVSSGNTIYF	TGTGCCAGTAGTATAAAGGACCGGGACAAGGGGGTAAGCTCTGGAAACACCATATATTTT
TRBV15	-	-	TRBJ1-1	CATSRDRVGANTEAFF	TGTGCCACCAGCAGAGATCGGGTGGGGGCGAACACTGAAGCTTTCTTT
TRBV6-5	-	-	TRBJ1-1	CASSYFRVNTEAFF	TGTGCCAGCAGTTACTTTAGGGTGAACACTGAAGCTTTCTTT
TRBV11-2	-	-	TRBJ1-2	CASSLGGRTATF	TGTGCCAGCAGCTTAGGGGGGAGGACAGCTACCTTC
TRBV10-3	-	-	TRBJ1-1	CAISESQQAHTEAFF	TGTGCCATCAGTGAGTCGCAGCAGGCTCACACTGAAGCTTTCTTT
TRBV9	-	TRBD2	TRBJ2-1	CASSPGTSGRGEQFF	TGTGCCAGCAGTCCCGGGACTAGCGGGAGAGGTGAGCAGTTCTTC
TRBV27	-	-	TRBJ2-1	CASSPLDPPLDEQFF	TGTGCCAGCAGTCCCCTAGACCCTCCTCTCGATGAGCAGTTCTTC
TRBV5-8	-	-	TRBJ2-5	CASSIRARRETQYF	TGTGCCAGCAGCATACGGGCAAGGCGGGAGACCCAGTACTTC
TRBV6-5	few	-	TRBJ1-6	CASSYSIQGNSPLHF	TGTGCCAGCAGTTACTCGATCCAGGGGAATTCACCCCTCCACTTT
TRBV5-8	-	-	TRBJ2-3	CASSRRAGVSTDTQYF	TGTGCCAGCAGTCGGCGGGCAGGGGTGAGCACAGATACGCAGTATTTT
TRBV7-2	few	-	TRBJ1-1	CASSPQGHTEAFF	TGTGCCAGCAGCCCCCAAGGCCACACTGAAGCTTTCTTT